This is a list of T cell receptor beta chains from one sample in a study of OX40 agonist ivuxolimab in advanced cancers. TCRdb's table, derived via immunoSEQ multiplex PCR, lists solely in-frame clones and lacks some. The table includes around 46,000 clones, around nine tenths detected once. Material: CD4+ or CD8+ T cells sorted from blood, obtained in a trial of the OX40 agonist ivuxolimab. The receptor source for this set is an adult with an advanced solid tumor such as melanoma, head and neck, liver or kidney cancer. CDR3s include the opening cysteine and the closing phenylalanine or tryptophan. Fields, in order: J gene, D gene, V gene, clone size, CDR3 DNA, CDR3 protein. The D gene is left open where the match is weak. The size entry is marked missing in some rows and otherwise reads once, few, many or a size class.

j_gene: TRBJ2-7; d_gene: TRBD2; v_gene: TRBV5-3; abundance: .; CDR3nt: TGTGCCAGAAGCTTGTACAATCTACTAGCGGCCCGACTTTACGAGCAGTACTTC; CDR3aa: CARSLYNLLAARLYEQYF
j_gene: TRBJ2-7; d_gene: TRBD2; v_gene: TRBV28; abundance: .; CDR3nt: TGTGCCAGCAGTTCCACGGGAGGAGCCTACGAGCAGTACTTC; CDR3aa: CASSSTGGAYEQYF
j_gene: TRBJ2-1; d_gene: TRBD1; v_gene: TRBV13; abundance: .; CDR3nt: TGTGCCAGCAGCAATGGGACAGTGGACAATGAGCAGTTCTTC; CDR3aa: CASSNGTVDNEQFF
j_gene: TRBJ1-2; d_gene: .; v_gene: TRBV21-1; abundance: .; CDR3nt: TGTGCCAGCAGCAAAGTAGGGGTGGGAGAACACTATGGCTACACCTTC; CDR3aa: CASSKVGVGEHYGYTF
j_gene: TRBJ1-4; d_gene: TRBD1; v_gene: TRBV28; abundance: .; CDR3nt: TGTGCCAGCAGTCGGGAACAGGGGGCTGTCGATGAAAAACTGTTTTTT; CDR3aa: CASSREQGAVDEKLFF
j_gene: TRBJ2-7; d_gene: TRBD1; v_gene: TRBV4-3; abundance: .; CDR3nt: TGCGCCAGCAGCCAGTCCTACGGGACAGGGGGCAACGAGCAGTACTTC; CDR3aa: CASSQSYGTGGNEQYF
j_gene: TRBJ2-3; d_gene: TRBD2; v_gene: TRBV6-1; abundance: .; CDR3nt: TGTGCCAGCAGGGGACTAGCTAGCACAGATACGCAGTATTTT; CDR3aa: CASRGLASTDTQYF
j_gene: TRBJ1-2; d_gene: TRBD1; v_gene: TRBV4-3; abundance: .; CDR3nt: TGCGCCAGCAGCCAAGGACCGGGACAGGCAGGAAGGTATGGCTACACCTTC; CDR3aa: CASSQGPGQAGRYGYTF
j_gene: TRBJ1-2; d_gene: .; v_gene: TRBV2; abundance: .; CDR3nt: TGTGCCAGCAGTGGCGACGATGGGGTCCCGAACTATGGCTACACCTTC; CDR3aa: CASSGDDGVPNYGYTF
j_gene: TRBJ2-5; d_gene: TRBD1; v_gene: TRBV7-9; abundance: .; CDR3nt: TGTGCCAGCAGCGGACAGGGACTCCAAGAGACCCAGTACTTC; CDR3aa: CASSGQGLQETQYF
j_gene: TRBJ1-2; d_gene: TRBD1; v_gene: TRBV28; abundance: .; CDR3nt: TGTGCCATTACGAAGGACCTTTGGACAGGGGATTTCTATGGCTACACCTTC; CDR3aa: CAITKDLWTGDFYGYTF
j_gene: TRBJ2-1; d_gene: .; v_gene: TRBV19; abundance: .; CDR3nt: TGTGCCAGTAGTATAGGAACAGTTTCAGATGAGCAGTTCTTC; CDR3aa: CASSIGTVSDEQFF
j_gene: TRBJ2-7; d_gene: .; v_gene: TRBV19; abundance: .; CDR3nt: TGTGCCAGTAGCCCTTCGATTGATGCCTCCTACGAGCAGTACTTC; CDR3aa: CASSPSIDASYEQYF
j_gene: TRBJ2-1; d_gene: .; v_gene: TRBV27; abundance: .; CDR3nt: TGTGCCAGCATCCACGGTGCAGGGGGGTCCTACAATGAGCAGTTCTTC; CDR3aa: CASIHGAGGSYNEQFF
j_gene: TRBJ2-3; d_gene: .; v_gene: TRBV27; abundance: once; CDR3nt: TGTGCCAGCAGTTCCCTGACCTACACAGATACGCAGTATTTT; CDR3aa: CASSSLTYTDTQYF
j_gene: TRBJ2-3; d_gene: .; v_gene: TRBV19; abundance: .; CDR3nt: TGTGCCGGTAGCCCGGTCCGGGGCTATGGCACAGATACGCAGTATTTT; CDR3aa: CAGSPVRGYGTDTQYF
j_gene: TRBJ2-1; d_gene: .; v_gene: TRBV4-1; abundance: .; CDR3nt: TGCGCCAGCAGCCAAGTTTTAGACTACAATGAGCAGTTCTTC; CDR3aa: CASSQVLDYNEQFF
j_gene: TRBJ2-1; d_gene: TRBD2; v_gene: TRBV6-6; abundance: .; CDR3nt: TGTGCCAGCAGTGGAGCGGGGGCCTTAGGGAATGAGCAGTTCTTC; CDR3aa: CASSGAGALGNEQFF
j_gene: TRBJ1-4; d_gene: .; v_gene: TRBV2; abundance: once; CDR3nt: TGTGCCAGCAGTGATTGGGACGGTGCAACTAATGAAAAACTGTTTTTT; CDR3aa: CASSDWDGATNEKLFF
j_gene: TRBJ1-1; d_gene: .; v_gene: TRBV4-1; abundance: .; CDR3nt: TGCGCCAGCAGCCAAGATACAGGGAACACTGAAGCTTTCTTT; CDR3aa: CASSQDTGNTEAFF
j_gene: TRBJ2-3; d_gene: .; v_gene: TRBV10-3; abundance: .; CDR3nt: TGTGCCATCCTCGACAGCGAGCGAAGCACAGATACGCAGTATTTT; CDR3aa: CAILDSERSTDTQYF
j_gene: TRBJ1-6; d_gene: .; v_gene: TRBV6-6; abundance: .; CDR3nt: TGTGCCAGCAGTTATGAGGGGGGGAGTTCACCCCTCCACTTT; CDR3aa: CASSYEGGSSPLHF
j_gene: TRBJ2-1; d_gene: TRBD2; v_gene: TRBV9; abundance: .; CDR3nt: TGTGCCAGCAGCGGAGCGGGGGGGAGCTCCTACAATGAGCAGTTCTTC; CDR3aa: CASSGAGGSSYNEQFF